One and the same sample provided the 17 T cell receptor beta chains below, sequenced in a study of T cells after somatic rescue of genetic block. Only in-frame clones appear in the TCRdb table, and some are missing; sequencing was by immunoSEQ multiplex PCR. The repertoire holds 12,000 or so clones, with more than 65% as singletons. The sequenced material came from peripheral blood mononuclear cells (PBMCs). These receptors were collected from a boy younger than 18.

The CDR3 DNA sequence: TGTGCCAGCGGAGGGGACACTGAAGCTTTCTTT. As protein: CASGGDTEAFF. This sequence joins TRBV6-4 and TRBJ1-1; weak D call: TRBD1 (5 bases). The V gene lost 8 bases and the J gene lost 3 bases, with 7 bases spanning the gap. This CDR3 has 11 residues. CDR1 is MRHNA, CDR2 SNTAGT, per germline.

V and J are TRBV7-9 and TRBJ2-5; a possible D gene is TRBD2 (6 bases). Germline loops: CDR1 SEHNR, CDR2 FQNEAQ (reference sequence). V dropped 0 bases and J dropped 5 bases, with 13 bases sitting between them. CDR3 length: 15 residues. This CDR3 reads CASSLAWRDQETQYF. The CDR3 DNA is TGTGCCAGCAGCTTAGCCTGGAGGGATCAGGAGACCCAGTACTTC.

The V gene is TRBV30, the J gene TRBJ1-2, with D possibly TRBD1 on 6 matching bases. Germline CDR1 and CDR2: GTSNPN and SVGIG (reference sequence). Trimming took off 1 base at V and 8 bases at J, with 17 bases between the two ends. This CDR3 contains 14 residues. In nucleotides, the CDR3 is TGTGCCTGGAGTGCGCAACTTACAGGGACCGGCTACACCTTC. This encodes CAWSAQLTGTGYTF.

V usage is TRBV19 and J usage is TRBJ1-5; the match to TRBD1 covers 7 bases. The CDR3 length is 16 residues. Germline CDR1 and CDR2: LNHDA and SQIVND (reference sequence). The J segment lost 4 bases and the V segment lost 2 bases, leaving 8 bases of the junction unmatched. In nucleotides, the CDR3 is TGTGCCAGTAGTATACAAGGGACAGTCTATAATCAGCCCCAGCATTTT. It encodes CASSIQGTVYNQPQHF.

The genes are TRBV5-1 and TRBJ2-1; 8 bases fit TRBD2. J was trimmed by 8 bases and V by 0 bases; bases with no gene match: 7. The CDR3 consists of 15 residues. From germline, CDR1 is SGHRS and CDR2 YFSETQ. The CDR3 region is CASSLERGGLYEQFF. The CDR3 nucleotides read TGCGCCAGCAGCTTGGAACGGGGGGGCCTTTATGAGCAGTTCTTC.

J is TRBJ1-6 and V is TRBV7-6; possible D gene TRBD1, 5 bases. Germline CDR1 reads SGHVS; CDR2 reads FNYEAQ. Trimming took off 5 bases at V and 8 bases at J, with 16 bases between the two ends. CDR3 length: 15 amino acids. In nucleotides, the CDR3 is TGTGCCAGCAGCAAGACAGAGGTCCCACATTCACCCCTCCACTTT. It codes for CASSKTEVPHSPLHF. Filled out from reference TRBV7-6 and TRBJ1-6, the complete variable domain reads GAGVSQSPRYKVTKRGQDVALRCDPISGHVSLYWYRQALGQGPEFLTYFNYEAQQDKSGLPNDRFSAERPEGSISTLTIQRTEQRDSAMYRCASSKTEVPHSPLHFGNGTRLTVT.

The rearrangement uses TRBV19 and TRBJ2-7; 11 bases match TRBD2. Germline V gene sequence: CDR1 LNHDA, CDR2 SQIVND (reference sequence). With V trimmed by 4 bases and J by 0 bases, 8 bases remained unmatched. CDR3 length: 17 residues. The CDR3 DNA reads TGTGCCAGTAGTAGGGCTAGCGGGGGGCCAATCTCCTACGAGCAGTACTTC. It is translated as CASSRASGGPISYEQYF.

The V gene is TRBV10-2, the J gene TRBJ2-7, with a tentative D call TRBD1 (6 bases). The CDR3 consists of 14 residues. Trimming left V 0 bases short and J 3 bases short, with 9 bases between. From germline, CDR1 is WSHSY and CDR2 SAAADI. The chain's CDR3 is CASSESRGNYEQYF. The CDR3 DNA is TGCGCCAGCAGTGAGTCGAGGGGGAACTACGAGCAGTACTTC.

V and J are TRBV23-1 and TRBJ1-2, with no clear D. Being an ORF, TRBV23-1 has a function that is uncertain. The CDR3 is 16 amino acids. The germline V and J ends were trimmed by 4 bases and 1 base, with 16 bases remaining between them. The CDR3: CASSLSRPRCNYGYTF. The CDR3 DNA reads TGCGCCAGCAGTCTTTCTCGCCCTAGATGTAACTATGGCTACACCTTC.

The chain recombines TRBV23-1 with TRBJ2-7, with TRBD1 matching 7 bases. TRBV23-1 is an open reading frame whose function is uncertain. The junction had 18 bases not matched to a gene; V was cut back by 11 bases and J by 5 bases. This CDR3 spans 15 amino acids. The CDR3 protein is CAGRGPPTGQDEQYF. CDR3 coding DNA: TGCGCCGGACGGGGCCCGCCGACAGGGCAAGACGAGCAGTACTTC.

The CDR3 loop reads CASMVETQYF. The CDR3 region has the DNA TGTGCCAGCATGGTGGAGACCCAGTACTTC. V usage is TRBV2 and J usage is TRBJ2-5; D gene ambiguous. V gave up 7 bases and J gave up 5 bases, with 5 bases separating them. The CDR3 contains 10 residues. Germline V lookup: CDR1 SNHLY, CDR2 FYNNEI.

V usage is TRBV5-4 and J usage is TRBJ2-3; 7 nucleotides agree with TRBD2. V was pared by 3 bases and J by 0 bases, with 4 bases of the junction left unmatched. The CDR3 length is 15 residues. Germline values: CDR1 SGHNT, CDR2 YYREEE (reference sequence). Here the CDR3 DNA reads TGTGCCAGCAGCTCGGGGGGAGGTAGCACAGATACGCAGTATTTT. This translates into CASSSGGGSTDTQYF.

This clone was counted only a few times. The chain uses TRBV27 and TRBJ2-1; TRBD1 matches 9 bases. J was trimmed by 2 bases and V by 5 bases; bases with no gene match: 16. The CDR3 runs to 19 residues. CDR1 and CDR2 from the germline V gene are MNHEY and SMNVEV (reference sequence). This chain's CDR3 is CASSVRGTGTAGTYNEQFF. As DNA, the CDR3 is TGTGCCAGCAGTGTCCGCGGGACAGGGACGGCGGGGACCTACAATGAGCAGTTCTTC.

The V call is TRBV6-5, the J call TRBJ1-5; D gene ambiguous. Germline V gene sequence: CDR1 MNHEY, CDR2 SVGAGI. The CDR3 is 14 amino acids. Trimming cost V 6 bases and J 1 base, with 10 bases left between them. CDR3 sequence reads: CASRKEGSNQPQHF. DNA of the CDR3: TGTGCCAGCAGAAAAGAAGGGAGCAATCAGCCCCAGCATTTT.

This clone was counted a few times. CDR3 nucleotides: TGTGCCAGTAGTCCGCCGGGCCTGGCGGGGGGAACAGATACGCAGTATTTT. Its protein is CASSPPGLAGGTDTQYF. V and J are TRBV19 and TRBJ2-3; 8 bases match TRBD2. The CDR3 sequence is 17 residues long. Per germline, CDR1 LNHDA and CDR2 SQIVND (reference sequence). The V segment lost 5 bases and the J segment 3 bases; nucleotides outside the gene matches: 13.

V usage is TRBV4-1 and J usage is TRBJ2-3; 8 nucleotides line up with TRBD2. Germline lookup yields CDR1 MGHRA and CDR2 YSYEKL. Trimming cost V 0 bases and J 10 bases; bases outside gene matches: 9. The CDR3 loop spans 15 amino acids. CDR3 in DNA: TGCGCCAGCAGCCAAGATGGGACTAGGAGGAATGCGCAGTATTTT. Translation: CASSQDGTRRNAQYF.

This clone has just a few counts. The rearrangement uses TRBV30 and TRBJ1-1; no clear D. Trimming took 4 bases from V and 3 from J, leaving 9 bases between them. Germline-derived CDR1 and CDR2 are GTSNPN and SVGIG (reference sequence). The CDR3 is 12 amino acids. The CDR3 region has the DNA TGTGCCTGGAACGACGTGGACACTGAAGCTTTCTTT. Residues: CAWNDVDTEAFF.